Below, one T cell receptor (beta chain) is given with its context. The target antigen is unknown. Clones were sequenced by immunoSEQ multiplex PCR, and TCRdb holds only the in-frame ones, with some missing. The table lists around 18,000 clones, roughly 81% of them singletons. These data are taken from a study of T cell responses to AZD1222 COVID-19 vaccine. Looked up from germline, CDR1 is SGHRS and CDR2 is YFSETQ. Unmatched junction bases numbered 2, after V lost 0 bases and J lost 4 bases. The CDR3 is 16 amino acids. Study-wide points: Researchers report vaccine-associated CD4 TCRs spanning spike, with dominance at 160-218 and 743-854. Donors were largely white British and mainly female; clonal diversity was possibly underestimated. Receipt of two AZD1222 doses was followed by a rise in Spike-specific TCR breadth and depth.

The chain links TRBV5-1 to TRBJ2-1; 12 nucleotides line up with TRBD2. Sample: peripheral blood, taken 28 days after the second AZD1222 dose. The clonotype was recovered from an adult who received the AZD1222 COVID-19 vaccine. CDR3 amino acids: CASSLASGRVYNEQFF. The CDR3 coding sequence is TGCGCCAGCAGCTTGGCTAGCGGGAGGGTATACAATGAGCAGTTCTTC.